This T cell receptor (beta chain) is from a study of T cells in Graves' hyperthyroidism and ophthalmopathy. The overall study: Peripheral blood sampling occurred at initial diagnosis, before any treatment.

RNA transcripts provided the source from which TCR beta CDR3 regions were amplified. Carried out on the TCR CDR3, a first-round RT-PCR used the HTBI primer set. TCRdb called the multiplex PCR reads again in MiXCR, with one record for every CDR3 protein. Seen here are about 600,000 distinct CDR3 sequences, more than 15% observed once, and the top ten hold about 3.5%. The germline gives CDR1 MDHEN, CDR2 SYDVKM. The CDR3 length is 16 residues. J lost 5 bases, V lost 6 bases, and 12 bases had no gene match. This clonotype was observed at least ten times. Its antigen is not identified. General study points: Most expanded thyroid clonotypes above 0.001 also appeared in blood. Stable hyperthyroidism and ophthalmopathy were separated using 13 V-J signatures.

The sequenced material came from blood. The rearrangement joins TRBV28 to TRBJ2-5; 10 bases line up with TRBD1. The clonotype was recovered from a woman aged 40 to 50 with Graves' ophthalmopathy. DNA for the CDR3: TGTGCCAGCAGCTCCCAGGACAGGGGGGCGATGGAGACCCAGTACTTC. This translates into CASSSQDRGAMETQYF.